These 16 T cell receptor beta chains share one sample of origin, sequenced in a study of T cell responses to AZD1222 COVID-19 vaccine. The repertoire was sequenced with immunoSEQ multiplex PCR; TCRdb's copy has only in-frame clones and lacks some. The sample includes 57,000 or so clones, more than 70% of them seen just once. The sequences come from peripheral blood, collected on day 0 of AZD1222 vaccination. The receptors were sampled from an adult in good health.

This clone was picked up one time. This may be a read error: a much more frequent sequence differs by one nucleotide. V and J are TRBV9 and TRBJ2-7; D not certain. CDR3 length: 11 amino acids. CDR1 is SGDLS and CDR2 is YYNGEE in the germline V gene. Trimming pared 4 bases from V and 4 bases from J, leaving 6 bases between. The CDR3 bases are TGTGCCAGCAGCCCCGGTTACGAGCAGTACTTC. This codes for CASSPGYEQYF.

V usage is TRBV30 and J usage is TRBJ2-6; D ambiguous. V lost 5 bases, J lost 0 bases, and 11 bases lay in between. This CDR3 spans 15 amino acids. The germline gives CDR1 GTSNPN, CDR2 SVGIG (reference sequence). CDR3 protein: CAWDISSSGANVLTF. The DNA of the CDR3 is TGTGCCTGGGACATTTCGAGCTCTGGGGCCAACGTCCTGACTTTC.

A remark on this clone: Other nucleotide sequences in the sample specify the same CDR3. This sequence joins TRBV9 and TRBJ2-5, with no clear D. The CDR3 has 12 residues. Deletions cut 0 bases from V and 3 bases from J, with 3 bases between. Germline V gives CDR1 SGDLS, CDR2 YYNGEE. The CDR3 DNA reads TGTGCCAGCAGCGTAGACGAAGAGACCCAGTACTTC. It specifies CASSVDEETQYF. Combining the CDR3 with reference TRBV9 and TRBJ2-5 gives the whole variable domain DSGVTQTPKHLITATGQRVTLRCSPRSGDLSVYWYQQSLDQGLQFLIQYYNGEERAKGNILERFSAQQFPDLHSELNLSSLELGDSALYFCASSVDEETQYFGPGTRLLVL.

This clone appeared a few times. The CDR3 bases are TGTGCCAGCAGCTTACCCGGGTTGGAGACCCAGTACTTC. Translation: CASSLPGLETQYF. The V gene is TRBV7-2, the J gene TRBJ2-5; D is undetermined. V was pared by 2 bases and J by 5 bases, with 9 bases between. Germline assignment: CDR1 SGHTA and CDR2 FQGNSA. The CDR3 is 13 amino acids.

This chain uses TRBV13 with TRBJ1-3; TRBD1 matches at 9 bases. The J call may be wrong; the DNA end is better matched by TRBJ2-2. The germline gives CDR1 PRHDT, CDR2 FYEKMQ (reference sequence). This CDR3 has 15 residues. CDR3 DNA sequence: TGTGCCAGCAGCTCGGGACAGGGGAACACCGGGGAGCTGTTTTTT. This translates into CASSSGQGNTGELFF.

The CDR3 region is CASSETSGRTDTQYF. The CDR3 coding sequence is TGCGCCAGCAGCGAAACTAGCGGGAGGACAGATACGCAGTATTTT. This rearrangement joins TRBV5-1 to TRBJ2-3, with 12 bases identical to TRBD2. The CDR3 is made up of 15 amino acids. Germline assignment: CDR1 SGHRS and CDR2 YFSETQ. V shed 4 bases, J shed 3 bases, and the junction held 3 bases outside the gene matches.

This sequence joins TRBV5-1 and TRBJ2-3; D is undetermined. V dropped 3 bases and J dropped 2 bases, with 13 bases sitting between them. CDR1 and CDR2 from the germline V gene are SGHRS and YFSETQ. This CDR3 region has 15 residues. CDR3 nucleotides: TGCGCCAGCAGCTCGTCCGGGTTCCACACAGATACGCAGTATTTT. Translation: CASSSSGFHTDTQYF.

Comment on this clone: At one of its ends the junction is not consistent with the germline gene, which may arise from a read error. The rearrangement links TRBV7-7 to TRBJ2-3; TRBD2 matches 13 bases. Germline assignment: CDR1 SSHAT and CDR2 FNYEAQ (reference sequence). The CDR3 length is 19 residues. This CDR3 reads CASSSRTSGGLRWTDTQYF. In DNA, the CDR3 is TGTGCTAGCAGCTCCCGGACTAGCGGGGGTCTTCGGTGGACAGATACGCAGTATTTT. The full variable domain, in which reference TRBV7-7 and TRBJ2-3 provide the parts outside the CDR3, is GAGVSQSPRYKVTKRGQDVTLRCDPISSHATLYWYQQALGQGPEFLTYFNYEAQPDKSGLPSDRFSAERPEGSISTLTIQRTEQRDSAMYRCASSSRTSGGLRWTDTQYFGPGTRLTVL.

About this clone itself: A clone one base away is much larger, so this may be a read error. This rearrangement joins TRBV3-1 (or the pseudogene TRBV3-2) to TRBJ2-2; D may match TRBD1 or TRBD2 (6 bases each). This CDR3 contains 16 residues. From germline, CDR1 is LGHDT and CDR2 YNNKEL (reference sequence). The CDR3 DNA sequence: TGTGCCAGCGGCCACGCCATCGGGGGCAACACCGGGGAGCTGTTTTTT. It yields the protein CASGHAIGGNTGELFF.

Here the CDR3 reads CASSSAGGDFSASGQFF. For the CDR3, the DNA is TGTGCCAGCAGTTCCGCAGGGGGGGACTTCTCCGCTTCGGGGCAGTTCTTC. The chain couples TRBV27 to TRBJ2-1, with D perhaps assigned TRBD1 or TRBD2 (7 bases each). V was shortened by 4 bases and J by 12 bases, with 28 bases between the two germline ends. From germline, CDR1 is MNHEY and CDR2 SMNVEV (reference sequence). This CDR3 is built from 17 residues.

The rearrangement links TRBV7-2 to TRBJ1-2; perhaps TRBD1 as D (5 bases). Germline CDR1 is SGHTA and CDR2 is FQGNSA. Trimming shortened V by 5 bases and J by 5 bases, and 24 bases separated the two germline ends. The CDR3 sequence is 17 residues long. For the CDR3, the DNA is TGTGCCAGCAGCGAGTGGGGAGGGGCCAGAGTCCTATATGGCTACACCTTC. It codes for CASSEWGGARVLYGYTF.

The genes are TRBV7-3 and TRBJ1-1; the D gene is possibly TRBD1 (5 bases). V lost 6 bases to trimming and J lost 9 bases, with 17 bases between them. The CDR3 loop spans 13 amino acids. From germline, CDR1 is SGHTA and CDR2 FQGTGA. CDR3 nucleotide sequence: TGTGCCAGCAGTCCCGGGGCGTTATCTCAAGCTTTCTTT. This codes for CASSPGALSQAFF. Drawing the rest from reference TRBV7-3 and TRBJ1-1, the complete variable domain is GAGVSQTPSNKVTEKGKYVELRCDPISGHTALYWYRQSLGQGPEFLIYFQGTGAADDSGLPNDRFFAVRPEGSVSTLKIQRTERGDSAVYLCASSPGALSQAFFGQGTRLTVV.

J is TRBJ1-2 and V is TRBV29-1; unclear D gene. The germline V gene has CDR1 SQVTM and CDR2 ANQGSEA. The CDR3 covers 12 residues. Between the trimmed V and J ends, which lost 4 bases and 2 bases, there was a span of 8 bases. This CDR3 is CSVVWENYGYTF. CDR3 in DNA: TGCAGCGTTGTATGGGAAAACTATGGCTACACCTTC.

The chain has TRBV7-2 and TRBJ2-3; D remains unclear. Germline loops: CDR1 SGHTA, CDR2 FQGNSA. The CDR3 is 13 residues long. V dropped 5 bases and J dropped 3 bases, with 9 bases sitting between them. The CDR3: CASSRGWTDTQYF. DNA of the CDR3: TGTGCCAGCAGCCGAGGATGGACAGATACGCAGTATTTT.

The CDR3 is CAWSGQGGDEKLFF. Written as DNA, the CDR3 is TGTGCCTGGTCGGGACAGGGAGGGGATGAAAAACTGTTTTTT. The V and J genes are TRBV30 and TRBJ1-4; 9 bases align to TRBD1. From germline, CDR1 is GTSNPN and CDR2 SVGIG (reference sequence). V lost 5 bases to trimming and J lost 6 bases; unmatched junction nucleotides: 7. The CDR3 length is 14 residues.

The chain carries TRBV20-1 and TRBJ1-3; D is undetermined. Germline CDR1 is DFQATT and CDR2 is SNEGSKA (reference sequence). This CDR3 spans 15 amino acids. The germline V and J ends were trimmed by 3 bases and 4 bases, with 16 bases remaining between them. The CDR3 sequence is CSASSLQAGGNTIYF. DNA for the CDR3: TGCAGTGCTAGTAGTCTCCAGGCAGGAGGAAACACCATATATTTT.